A single sample is the source of the 13 T cell receptor beta chains below, sequenced in a study of monozygotic twins with inflammatory bowel disease. TCRdb processed the 5' RACE reads again and assigns one entry to each CDR3 protein, with no DNA. The sample table includes fewer than 550,000 distinct CDR3 sequences. Specimen: blood. The receptors shown here come from a human donor with ulcerative colitis or Crohn's disease, or a healthy co-twin of an affected twin (not recorded which).

The chain combines TRBV7-2 with TRBJ2-3; without DNA, the TCRdb call of TRBD2 cannot be checked. Germline V gene data show CDR1 as SGHTA and CDR2 as FQGNSA. The CDR3 runs 16 residues. CDR3 residues: CASSLVRDSRGDTQYF.

The chain is built from TRBV27 and TRBJ1-2. CDR1 MNHEY and CDR2 SMNVEV come from the germline V gene (reference sequence). The CDR3 has 15 amino acids. CDR3 loop: CASSLIGGEVYGYTF.

This sequence joins TRBV3-1 and TRBJ1-1; no DNA is available, so the TRBD1 call from TCRdb remains unchecked. This CDR3 has 15 residues. CDR1 and CDR2 from the germline V gene are LGHDT and YNNKEL (reference sequence). CDR3: CASSHTGGGGTEAFF.

The rearrangement joins TRBV4-1 to TRBJ2-7; the D call from TCRdb, TRBD1, cannot be confirmed without DNA. Per the germline V gene, CDR1 is MGHRA and CDR2 is YSYEKL. CDR3 length: 15 residues. The CDR3 loop is CASSQGQGGGYEQYF.

The rearrangement uses TRBV5-1 and TRBJ2-7. This CDR3 region has 11 residues. Germline CDR1 and CDR2: SGHRS and YFSETQ. CDR3 sequence reads: CASSLDGEQYF. The whole variable domain, remainder taken from reference TRBV5-1 and TRBJ2-7, is KAGVTQTPRYLIKTRGQQVTLSCSPISGHRSVSWYQQTPGQGLQFLFEYFSETQRNKGNFPGRFSGRQFSNSRSEMNVSTLELGDSALYLCASSLDGEQYFGPGTRLTVT.

The rearrangement joins TRBV12-3 or TRBV12-4 to TRBJ2-1; the D call of TRBD2 rests on TCRdb alone, since no DNA is present to check it. The CDR3 sequence is 14 residues long. CDR3 residues: CASSGTSGGEEQFF.

The V gene is TRBV5-1, the J gene TRBJ2-1. This CDR3 spans 13 amino acids. The germline CDR1 and CDR2 sequences are SGHRS and YFSETQ. CDR3 region: CASQKQSYNEQFF.

The chain employs TRBV18 and TRBJ2-1; TCRdb calls TRBD1, which cannot be checked without DNA. From germline, CDR1 is KGHSH and CDR2 LQKENI. CDR3 size: 13 residues. This CDR3 reads CASSPRGLNEQFF.

The J gene is TRBJ1-6, the V gene TRBV28; TCRdb's D call of TRBD1 is untestable without DNA. Looked up from germline, CDR1 is MDHEN and CDR2 is SYDVKM. This CDR3 has 16 amino acids. The CDR3 sequence: CASSPRRTTYNSPLHF.

The chain has TRBV3-1 and TRBJ1-1; the D call from TCRdb, TRBD1, cannot be confirmed without DNA. The CDR3 contains 14 residues. Germline values: CDR1 LGHDT, CDR2 YNNKEL (reference sequence). This chain's CDR3 is CASSQGDVTPEAFF.

The chain recombines TRBV28 with TRBJ1-2. Germline V gives CDR1 MDHEN, CDR2 SYDVKM. The CDR3 length is 13 residues. The CDR3: CASSLGALQSYTF.

The V call is TRBV5-1, the J call TRBJ1-5; TCRdb's D call of TRBD1 is untestable without DNA. The CDR3 has 15 amino acids. In germline, CDR1 is SGHRS, CDR2 YFSETQ. The CDR3: CASSAGQGAGQPQHF.

This sequence joins TRBV27 and TRBJ2-1; TCRdb designates TRBD2, a call that cannot be tested without DNA. The CDR3 covers 17 residues. CDR1 MNHEY and CDR2 SMNVEV come from the germline V gene (reference sequence). CDR3 sequence: CASSLRGTSGTYNEQFF.